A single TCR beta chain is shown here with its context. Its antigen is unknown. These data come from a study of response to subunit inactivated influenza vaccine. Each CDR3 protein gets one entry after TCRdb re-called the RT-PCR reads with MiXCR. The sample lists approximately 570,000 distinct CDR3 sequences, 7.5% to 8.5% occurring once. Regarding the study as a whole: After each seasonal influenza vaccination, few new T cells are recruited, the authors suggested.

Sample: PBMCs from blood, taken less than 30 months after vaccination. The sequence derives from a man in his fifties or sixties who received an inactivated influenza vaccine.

The CDR3 DNA sequence: TGCGCCAGCAGCTTGGGTCTAGCGGGGGGGCTTCGCTCCTACAATGAGCAGTTCTTC. As protein: CASSLGLAGGLRSYNEQFF. This rearrangement joins TRBV5-1 to TRBJ2-1, with 12 bases lining up with TRBD2. This CDR3 is built from 19 residues. J lost 0 bases, V lost 0 bases, and 7 bases had no gene match. CDR1 is SGHRS, CDR2 YFSETQ, per germline.